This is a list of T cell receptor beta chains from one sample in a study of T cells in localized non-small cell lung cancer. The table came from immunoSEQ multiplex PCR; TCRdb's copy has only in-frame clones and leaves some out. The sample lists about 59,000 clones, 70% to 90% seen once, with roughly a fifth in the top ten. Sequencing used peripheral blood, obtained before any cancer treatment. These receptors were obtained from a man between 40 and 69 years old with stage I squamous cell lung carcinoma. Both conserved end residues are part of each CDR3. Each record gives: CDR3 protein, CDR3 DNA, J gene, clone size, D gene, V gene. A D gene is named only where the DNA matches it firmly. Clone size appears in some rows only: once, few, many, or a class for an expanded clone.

CASSLESPDLDGYTF TGTGCCAGCAGCTTAGAGTCTCCCGATTTAGATGGCTACACCTTC TRBJ1-2 . . TRBV7-9
CASSRRNTEAFF TGTGCCAGTAGCAGGAGGAACACTGAAGCTTTCTTT TRBJ1-1 . . TRBV19
CASSPGGGGETQYF TGTGCCAGCAGCCCCGGGGGAGGGGGCGAGACCCAGTACTTC TRBJ2-5 once . TRBV9
CASSHPTSAYSYEQYF TGTGCCAGCAGCCATCCGACTAGCGCTTACTCCTACGAGCAGTACTTC TRBJ2-7 . TRBD2 TRBV4-2
CASSLVQGSNQPQHF TGTGCCAGCAGCTTAGTACAGGGCAGCAATCAGCCCCAGCATTTT TRBJ1-5 once . TRBV7-2
CASRRGTAYSNQPQHF TGTGCCAGTAGGAGGGGGACAGCCTATAGCAATCAGCCCCAGCATTTT TRBJ1-5 . TRBD1 TRBV19
CSGQFQETQYF TGCAGCGGACAATTCCAAGAGACCCAGTACTTC TRBJ2-5 . . TRBV29-1
CASSTRDRPYEQYF TGTGCCAGTAGTACGCGGGACAGGCCCTACGAGCAGTACTTC TRBJ2-7 . TRBD1 TRBV19
CASSQGWGLSSYEQYF TGTGCCAGCAGCCAGGGGTGGGGTTTAAGCTCCTACGAGCAGTACTTC TRBJ2-7 . . TRBV14
CASSYTLDRVRYNEQFF TGTGCCAGCAGCTACACCCTGGACAGGGTAAGGTACAATGAGCAGTTCTTC TRBJ2-1 . TRBD1 TRBV7-9
CASSESGGITDTQYF TGCGCCAGCAGTGAGTCGGGGGGAATCACAGATACGCAGTATTTT TRBJ2-3 once . TRBV10-1
CASSLEGNSNQPQHF TGCGCCAGCAGCTTGGAAGGGAATAGCAATCAGCCCCAGCATTTT TRBJ1-5 . . TRBV5-1
CAISESRKGTEAFF TGTGCCATCAGTGAAAGCCGAAAGGGCACTGAAGCTTTCTTT TRBJ1-1 . . TRBV10-3
CASSLDRRTSSNQPQHF TGTGCCAGCAGCTTAGATCGGAGGACGAGTAGCAATCAGCCCCAGCATTTT TRBJ1-5 . . TRBV11-2
CASSPWAGELFF TGTGCCAGCTCACCGTGGGCCGGGGAGCTGTTTTTT TRBJ2-2 . . TRBV18
CASSQREEVWETQYF TGTGCCAGCAGCCAGCGGGAGGAAGTTTGGGAGACCCAGTACTTC TRBJ2-5 . TRBD2 TRBV6-5
CASSSGTDSNQPQHF TGTGCCAGCAGCTCCGGGACAGATAGCAATCAGCCCCAGCATTTT TRBJ1-5 . TRBD1 TRBV5-4
CASRLNTGELFF TGCGCCAGCAGACTGAACACCGGGGAGCTGTTTTTT TRBJ2-2 . . TRBV5-1
CASSFRDRVTNEQFF TGTGCCAGCAGCTTCCGGGACAGGGTAACAAATGAGCAGTTCTTC TRBJ2-1 . TRBD1 TRBV5-6
CASSDLQGYGYTF TGTGCCAGCAGTGACTTACAGGGGTATGGCTACACCTTC TRBJ1-2 . TRBD1 TRBV6-1
CASSTDNGRGEQYF TGTGCCAGTAGTACGGACAACGGTCGGGGCGAGCAGTACTTC TRBJ2-7 . . TRBV19
CAWSVTDSNQPQHF TGTGCCTGGAGTGTAACCGATAGCAATCAGCCCCAGCATTTT TRBJ1-5 . . TRBV30
CASSLAVTGRAFF TGTGCCAGCAGCTTAGCCGTGACAGGGAGAGCTTTCTTT TRBJ1-1 . TRBD1 TRBV7-9
CASSLTGPLAGELFF TGTGCCAGCAGCTTGACAGGCCCGCTCGCCGGGGAGCTGTTTTTT TRBJ2-2 . . TRBV5-6
CASRRTLRSGNTIYF TGCGCCAGCAGGAGGACTCTCCGCTCTGGAAACACCATATATTTT TRBJ1-3 . . TRBV10-2
CASSGQGPIEQYF TGTGCCAGCTCGGGACAGGGTCCGATCGAGCAGTACTTC TRBJ2-7 . TRBD1 TRBV28
CASSQARTGLSEQYF TGTGCTAGCAGCCAGGCCAGGACAGGGTTGAGTGAGCAGTACTTC TRBJ2-7 . TRBD1 TRBV7-7
CASSLDRGQEVDGYTF TGTGCCAGCAGCTTGGACAGGGGGCAGGAGGTCGATGGCTACACCTTC TRBJ1-2 . TRBD1 TRBV7-9
CASSRTSGSDSGELFF TGTGCCAGCAGCCGGACTAGCGGGAGTGATAGCGGGGAGCTGTTTTTT TRBJ2-2 . TRBD2 TRBV7-2
CASSLAGVGETQYF TGTGCCAGCAGCTTAGCGGGAGTCGGGGAGACCCAGTACTTC TRBJ2-5 . . TRBV7-9
CASSLGQFSGEQFF TGTGCCAGCAGCTTAGGACAGTTTAGTGGTGAGCAGTTCTTC TRBJ2-1 . . TRBV11-3